The entry below describes one T cell receptor (beta chain). Its specific antigen is unknown. Within one base of it there is no much larger clone, and no base qualities were kept. TCRbeta CDR3 regions were amplified from genomic DNA by means of the immunoSEQ Assay, a bias-controlled multiplex PCR. Processing in the source paper ran as follows. The number of nucleated cells in each sample was estimated from the amplification of reference gene primers within the assay. To quantify the absolute abundance of each unique TCRbeta CDR3 rearrangement, sequence reads were collapsed and filtered. For each sample, productive Simpson clonality was calculated as the square root of Simpson's diversity index over productive rearrangements. Entries here come from immuneACCESS through TCRdb and include only in-frame sequences with V and J called. Some clones fail to appear in such tables; in the studies checked, an unresolved V gene covers under half of the shortfall, and the cause of the remainder is unknown. V, J and clone size reflect that table, while D and trimming were determined from the DNA. A total of fewer than 250,000 clones appear in this sample, 80% to 85% of them only once. Jointly, the top ten make up roughly a tenth of the sample.

The source of the sample is a study of blood T cell repertoires in COVID-19 (TCRdb year 2020). About the study as a whole: The collaborator samples originated in the United States, Italy and Spain and spanned the acute and convalescent phases of COVID-19. HLA class I and class II types, where available, came from metadata supplied by the sample provider rather than from assay-based typing. The material from the prospective study consisted of cDNA or gDNA derived from T cells, B-cell-depleted T cells, or PBMCs. Nearly every sample came with metadata listing a de-identified subject ID, COVID-19 status, age in years and sex. A freely available public database, intended as a resource for researchers studying the immune response to SARS-CoV-2, is where the repertoires were released. Deeply sampled blood TCRbeta repertoires from subjects exposed to, actively infected with, or recovered from COVID-19 were included in the dataset. Samples were obtained from the ongoing ImmuneRACE study (first 160 participants) and from 1,000 to 1,500 subjects provided by 6 global collaborators.

The germline V end is reduced by 6 bases and the J end by 6 bases; junction bases left unmatched: 16. The CDR3 contains 16 residues, cysteine and phenylalanine counted. The read is trimmed to its CDR3 DNA, 48 bases read in frame from base 1. For CDR1 and CDR2, the germline V gene (reference sequence) lists LNHDA and SQIVND. Points the paper makes about the study in general: Clinical and demographic metadata were provided uncurated, with the amount varying by source and participant.

At one collaborating source in Seattle, patients were enrolled during active infection and were followed longitudinally through the course of disease. The collaborating institutions used their own protocols to collect whole blood in K2EDTA tubes. Collaborator samples were shipped for TCRbeta analysis as frozen whole blood, isolated PBMCs, or DNA extracted from either sample type. The sequence joins TRBV19 to TRBJ1-2; a stretch of 7 junction bases matches TRBD1. The sample was peripheral blood. The TCR originated in a woman older than 75 with COVID-19, enrolled during active disease. The nucleotide sequence is TGTGCCAGTAGGGCTCGCGGACAGGACCTCGGTAATGGCTACACCTTC. Its coded protein is CASRARGQDLGNGYTF.